Following are 32 T cell receptor beta chains from one sample sequenced in a study of early T cells in non-severe SARS-CoV-2 infection. Each CDR3 protein is one row after TCRdb ran MiXCR on the 5' RACE reads. The sample includes 54,000 or so distinct CDR3 sequences, about 12% of them seen just once. What was sequenced was whole blood. These receptors were obtained from an adult who was a healthcare worker with PCR-confirmed SARS-CoV-2 infection or an uninfected control (not recorded which).

J is TRBJ1-1 and V is TRBV7-8; D call uncertain. Looked up from germline, CDR1 is SGHVS and CDR2 is FQNEAQ. V was cut by 5 bases and J by 3 bases, with 16 bases left in between. The CDR3 sequence is 15 residues long. This CDR3 reads CASSPQVNTYTEAFF. The CDR3, as DNA: TGTGCCAGCAGCCCGCAGGTGAATACCTACACTGAAGCTTTCTTT.

This clonotype was picked up a small number of times. The rearrangement uses TRBV30 and TRBJ2-1; 9 nucleotides align to TRBD2. V lost 8 bases, J lost 4 bases, and 12 bases stayed unmatched. Germline V gene lookup returns CDR1 GTSNPN and CDR2 SVGIG (reference sequence). CDR3 size: 15 residues. Here the CDR3 DNA reads TGTGCCACAACAGGGATAGCGGGAGTATACAATGAGCAGTTCTTC. It translates to CATTGIAGVYNEQFF. Full variable domain (rest looked up from reference TRBV30 and TRBJ2-1): SQTIHQWPATLVQPVGSPLSLECTVEGTSNPNLYWYRQAAGRGLQLLFYSVGIGQISSEVPQNLSASRPQDRQFILSSKKLLLSDSGFYLCATTGIAGVYNEQFFGPGTRLTVL.

There are many counts of this clonotype. The chain recombines TRBV6-1 with TRBJ1-5; possible D gene TRBD1, 6 bases. The CDR3 has 15 amino acids. Germline V gene lookup returns CDR1 MNHNS and CDR2 SASEGT. Trimming shortened V by 6 bases and J by 3 bases, and 15 bases separated the two germline ends. The CDR3 coding sequence is TGTGCCAGCAGCGAACAAACAGGGCTCAATCAGCCCCAGCATTTT. Protein product: CASSEQTGLNQPQHF.

The DNA for the CDR3 is TGTGCCAGCAGTGTCCGAAGAAATCAGCCCCAGCATTTT. This codes for CASSVRRNQPQHF. The V gene is TRBV6-4, the J gene TRBJ1-5; no definite D call. Germline V gives CDR1 MRHNA, CDR2 SNTAGT. The CDR3 runs 13 residues. The V and J ends lost 4 bases and 4 bases respectively, with 8 bases between them.

The sample holds a few counts of this clonotype. Relative to the germline gene, one junction end is altered; a read error may explain this. The chain recombines TRBV6-1 with TRBJ1-4, with TRBD1 matching over 8 bases. The CDR3 consists of 14 residues. Germline CDR1 MNHNS, CDR2 SASEGT. The CDR3 region is CASRDRGVWEKLFF. CDR3 DNA: TGTGCCAGCCGTGACAGGGGCGTATGGGAAAAACTGTTTTTT.

This clonotype was seen many times. This sequence joins TRBV28 and TRBJ2-5; D uncertain. The CDR3 has 13 amino acids. From germline, CDR1 is MDHEN and CDR2 SYDVKM. Trimming stripped 8 bases from V and 5 bases from J, with 15 bases between. The CDR3 here is CASSLGRSETQYF. CDR3 DNA sequence: TGTGCCAGCTCGTTAGGTCGGAGTGAGACCCAGTACTTC.

This clonotype was found a few times. The chain recombines TRBV18 with TRBJ1-1; 7 bases line up with TRBD1. There are 13 residues in the CDR3. Germline V lookup: CDR1 KGHSH, CDR2 LQKENI. Germline trimming cut 10 bases from V and 5 bases from J; bases unmatched to any gene: 10. This CDR3 is CATTWDSVTEAFF. In DNA form, the CDR3 reads TGTGCCACCACATGGGACAGTGTAACTGAAGCTTTCTTT.

The chain joins TRBV6-1 to TRBJ2-3, with D uncertain. The CDR3 has 14 amino acids. The germline CDR1 and CDR2 sequences are MNHNS and SASEGT. Deletions cut 1 base from V and 1 base from J, with 6 bases between. CDR3 sequence reads: CASSEGWRTDTQYF. In DNA, the CDR3 is TGTGCCAGCAGTGAAGGGTGGCGCACAGATACGCAGTATTTT.

This clonotype has a handful of counts. This sequence joins TRBV6-5 and TRBJ2-3; D uncertain. With 2 bases removed from V and 0 bases from J, the gap between germline ends came to 9 bases. The CDR3 is 15 residues long. Germline V gives CDR1 MNHEY, CDR2 SVGAGI. CDR3: CASSYDQLSTDTQYF. CDR3 nucleotide sequence: TGTGCCAGCAGTTACGACCAATTAAGCACAGATACGCAGTATTTT.

CDR3: CASSKGGDGYTF. In DNA form, the CDR3 reads TGTGCCAGCAGCAAAGGAGGGGACGGCTACACCTTC. The chain has TRBV21-1 and TRBJ1-2; the D segment call TRBD1 is taken from the table without a DNA check. TRBV21-1 is classified as a pseudogene. The CDR3 sequence is 12 residues long.

This clonotype showed up many times. The CDR3 region has the DNA TGTGCCAGCAGTGGGGACAGTTGGATCGAGACCCAGTACTTC. As protein: CASSGDSWIETQYF. The chain employs TRBV12-3 or TRBV12-4 and TRBJ2-5; TRBD1 aligns across 7 bases. The junction had 8 bases not matched to a gene; V was cut back by 5 bases and J by 5 bases. The CDR3 consists of 14 residues.

The rearrangement links TRBV11-2 to TRBJ1-2, with a tentative D call TRBD1 (6 bases). Deletions cut 5 bases from V and 2 bases from J, with 15 bases between. The CDR3 sequence is 15 residues long. Germline V lookup: CDR1 SGHAT, CDR2 FQNNGV. CDR3 amino acids: CASSVLTGQNYGYTF. CDR3 in DNA: TGTGCCAGCAGCGTATTGACAGGACAGAACTATGGCTACACCTTC.

This clonotype was seen ten or more times. The V call is TRBV5-4, the J call TRBJ2-5; D gene unclear. Germline loops: CDR1 SGHNT, CDR2 YYREEE (reference sequence). V shed 0 bases and J shed 5 bases, with 8 bases lying between them. The CDR3 has 13 amino acids. CDR3 residues: CASSLDRDETQYF. Here the CDR3 DNA reads TGTGCCAGCAGCTTGGATAGGGATGAGACCCAGTACTTC.

This clonotype was counted at least ten times. The chain uses TRBV5-1 and TRBJ2-7; TRBD1 matches 7 bases. This CDR3 is built from 17 residues. Germline V gene data show CDR1 as SGHRS and CDR2 as YFSETQ. V shed 0 bases, J shed 1 base, and the junction held 10 bases outside the gene matches. Here the CDR3 DNA reads TGCGCCAGCAGCTTGGACCCCCCGGGACAGAGATCCTACGAGCAGTACTTC. Protein: CASSLDPPGQRSYEQYF. Drawing the rest from reference TRBV5-1 and TRBJ2-7, the complete variable domain is KAGVTQTPRYLIKTRGQQVTLSCSPISGHRSVSWYQQTPGQGLQFLFEYFSETQRNKGNFPGRFSGRQFSNSRSEMNVSTLELGDSALYLCASSLDPPGQRSYEQYFGPGTRLTVT.

The rearrangement uses TRBV27 and TRBJ2-2; D possibly corresponds to TRBD1 (5 bases). V shed 6 bases and J shed 9 bases, with 20 bases lying between them. The germline gives CDR1 MNHEY, CDR2 SMNVEV (reference sequence). This CDR3 has 15 residues. CDR3 amino acids: CASSPRRQSYRELFF. CDR3 nucleotide sequence: TGTGCCAGCAGCCCACGGAGACAGTCCTACAGGGAGCTGTTTTTT.

The CDR3 spells CSATTMDLDTQYF. For the CDR3, the DNA is TGCAGCGCCACAACTATGGACCTAGATACGCAGTATTTT. V usage is TRBV20-1 and J usage is TRBJ2-3; D unresolved. Germline V CDR1 and CDR2: DFQATT, SNEGSKA (reference sequence). The CDR3 consists of 13 residues.

The chain employs TRBV6-2 or TRBV6-3 and TRBJ2-2; 11 bases align to TRBD2. Trimming took 6 bases from V and 4 from J; bases not matched to a gene: 13. This CDR3 has 18 amino acids. CDR1 is MNHEY and CDR2 is SVGEGT in the germline V gene. This chain's CDR3 is CASSPYDSGRAGTGELFF. For the CDR3, the DNA is TGTGCCAGCAGCCCGTATGATAGCGGGAGGGCCGGCACCGGGGAGCTGTTTTTT.

This clonotype was counted a few times. V is TRBV3-1 and J is TRBJ1-2; tentative D call: TRBD1 (5 bases). Trimming stripped 1 base from V and 1 base from J, with 10 bases between. In germline, CDR1 is LGHDT, CDR2 YNNKEL (reference sequence). CDR3 length equals 15 residues. CDR3 in DNA: TGTGCCAGCAGCCAAGGAGGCAGGGTTAACTATGGCTACACCTTC. It encodes CASSQGGRVNYGYTF. The variable domain in full, with the rest retrieved from reference TRBV3-1 and TRBJ1-2, is DTAVSQTPKYLVTQMGNDKSIKCEQNLGHDTMYWYKQDSKKFLKIMFSYNNKELIINETVPNRFSPKSPDKAHLNLHINSLELGDSAVYFCASSQGGRVNYGYTFGSGTRLTVV.

This rearrangement joins TRBV7-2 to TRBJ2-3, with 9 bases fitting TRBD2. V dropped 5 bases and J dropped 6; count of bases not matched to a gene: 9. The CDR3 is 15 amino acids. In germline, CDR1 is SGHTA, CDR2 FQGNSA. CDR3 sequence reads: CASSRLAVAGDTQYF. DNA of the CDR3: TGTGCCAGCAGCCGACTAGCGGTGGCTGGGGATACGCAGTATTTT.

This clonotype came up many times. The gene calls are TRBV12-3 or TRBV12-4 and TRBJ1-1, with 8 nucleotides matching TRBD1. The CDR3 loop spans 13 amino acids. With V trimmed by 4 bases and J by 4 bases, 2 bases remained unmatched. The CDR3 coding sequence is TGTGCCAGCAGTTACAGGGGGGGCACTGAAGCTTTCTTT. It encodes CASSYRGGTEAFF.

The rearrangement uses TRBV21-1 and TRBJ2-5. TRBV21-1 is an annotated pseudogene. CDR3 length: 14 amino acids. The CDR3 DNA sequence: TGTGCCAGCAGCAAAGGAAGGCAGGCAGAGACCCAGTACTTC. Protein product: CASSKGRQAETQYF.

The chain joins TRBV6-5 to TRBJ1-2, with a tentative D call TRBD1 (6 bases). V lost 7 bases and J 5 bases, leaving 14 bases between the germline ends. Per germline, CDR1 MNHEY and CDR2 SVGAGI. The CDR3 is made up of 13 amino acids. The CDR3 DNA reads TGTGCCAGCATTAAACAGGGTGGATATGGCTACACCTTC. It specifies CASIKQGGYGYTF.

The gene calls are TRBV19 and TRBJ2-4; D possibly corresponds to TRBD2 (5 bases). The CDR3 runs to 14 residues. V lost 3 bases, J lost 10 bases, and 16 bases lay in between. Germline CDR1 LNHDA, CDR2 SQIVND (reference sequence). For the CDR3, the DNA is TGTGCCAGTAGTATTAGGGCGGACTCTGGAATTCAGTACTTC. Its translation: CASSIRADSGIQYF.

V usage is TRBV29-1 and J usage is TRBJ2-3; 8 nucleotides match TRBD2. V gave up 6 bases and J gave up 2 bases; unmatched junction bases: 4. From germline, CDR1 is SQVTM and CDR2 ANQGSEA. This CDR3 contains 13 residues. The CDR3 is CSVTGGDTDTQYF. As DNA, the CDR3 is TGCAGCGTAACGGGGGGGGACACAGATACGCAGTATTTT.

This clonotype was counted many times. The CDR3, as DNA: TGTGCCAGCAGGGACGGGAGGTATAGCAATCAGCCCCAGCATTTT. It is translated as CASRDGRYSNQPQHF. The V and J genes are TRBV6-1 and TRBJ1-5; D unresolved. The ends were cut back, 6 bases at V and 0 bases at J, with 12 bases in the middle. CDR3 length equals 15 residues. Germline V gene lookup returns CDR1 MNHNS and CDR2 SASEGT.

This clonotype came up many times. The rearrangement uses TRBV13 and TRBJ2-5, with D maybe TRBD1 (5 bases). The V gene's germline CDR1 is PRHDT and CDR2 FYEKMQ (reference sequence). Trimming cost V 1 base and J 4 bases, with 7 bases left between them. This CDR3 has 13 amino acids. The CDR3 sequence: CASSLARAETQYF. Here the CDR3 DNA reads TGTGCCAGCAGCTTAGCCAGGGCAGAGACCCAGTACTTC. Drawing the rest from reference TRBV13 and TRBJ2-5, the complete variable domain is AAGVIQSPRHLIKEKRETATLKCYPIPRHDTVYWYQQGPGQDPQFLISFYEKMQSDKGSIPDRFSAQQFSDYHSELNMSSLELGDSALYFCASSLARAETQYFGPGTRLLVL.

The sample holds many counts of this clonotype. The V gene is TRBV28, the J gene TRBJ2-1; 12 bases are a match to TRBD2. Germline V gene lookup returns CDR1 MDHEN and CDR2 SYDVKM. The junction had 11 bases not matched to a gene; V was cut back by 7 bases and J by 10 bases. The CDR3 has 15 amino acids. CDR3 amino acids: CASISSGTSGSEQFF. The CDR3 DNA sequence: TGTGCCAGCATTTCGTCCGGGACTAGCGGGTCCGAGCAGTTCTTC.

This clonotype was observed at least ten times. The chain links TRBV5-1 to TRBJ2-3, with D unresolved. The length of the CDR3 is 11 residues. The germline V and J ends were trimmed by 5 bases and 3 bases, with 4 bases remaining between them. The germline gives CDR1 SGHRS, CDR2 YFSETQ. The DNA of the CDR3 is TGCGCCAGCAGAACGACAGATACGCAGTATTTT. It specifies CASRTTDTQYF.

This clonotype has just a few counts. The chain uses TRBV7-2 and TRBJ2-6; D possibly matches TRBD1 or TRBD2 (5 bases each). The CDR3 sequence is 17 residues long. Deletions cut 7 bases from V and 0 bases from J, with 16 bases between. CDR1 is SGHTA, CDR2 FQGNSA, per germline. CDR3 nucleotide sequence: TGTGCCAGCACCGACCCTGGGGGAAACTCTGGGGCCAACGTCCTGACTTTC. Protein: CASTDPGGNSGANVLTF.

This clonotype was detected only a few times. The CDR3 DNA sequence: TGTGCCAGCAGCTTGACCACAGGGGTATTAGCCAAAAACATTCAGTACTTC. It is translated as CASSLTTGVLAKNIQYF. The chain carries TRBV5-4 and TRBJ2-4, with TRBD1 matching over 7 bases. V lost 1 base to trimming and J lost 0 bases; unmatched junction nucleotides: 7. Germline values: CDR1 SGHNT, CDR2 YYREEE (reference sequence). This CDR3 spans 17 amino acids.

The chain combines TRBV2 with TRBJ2-1, with TRBD1 matching over 9 bases. Germline CDR1 and CDR2: SNHLY and FYNNEI. This CDR3 is 14 amino acids long. The junction had 6 bases not matched to a gene; V was cut back by 8 bases and J by 4 bases. DNA for the CDR3: TGTGCCAGCGGTCGGACAGGGGCATACAATGAGCAGTTCTTC. This sequence encodes CASGRTGAYNEQFF.

This clonotype occurred a few times. This chain connects TRBV10-3 to TRBJ2-7; no clear D gene. The CDR3 covers 14 residues. V was clipped by 6 bases and J by 0 bases, with 12 bases between them. Germline-derived CDR1 and CDR2 are ENHRY and SYGVKD. CDR3 protein: CAIRGRAGSYEQYF. The CDR3, as DNA: TGTGCCATCAGGGGCCGAGCCGGCTCCTACGAGCAGTACTTC.